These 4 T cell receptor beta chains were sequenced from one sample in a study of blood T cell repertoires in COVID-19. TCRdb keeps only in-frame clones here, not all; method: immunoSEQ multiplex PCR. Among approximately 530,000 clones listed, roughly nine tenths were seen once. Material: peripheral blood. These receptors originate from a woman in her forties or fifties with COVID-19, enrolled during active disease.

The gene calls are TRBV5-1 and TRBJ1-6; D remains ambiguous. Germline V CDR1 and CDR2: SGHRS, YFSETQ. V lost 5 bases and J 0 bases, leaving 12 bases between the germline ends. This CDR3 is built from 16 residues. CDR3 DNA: TGCGCCAGCAGACGGGCGGGGAGCTCCTATAATTCACCCCTCCACTTT. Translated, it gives CASRRAGSSYNSPLHF.

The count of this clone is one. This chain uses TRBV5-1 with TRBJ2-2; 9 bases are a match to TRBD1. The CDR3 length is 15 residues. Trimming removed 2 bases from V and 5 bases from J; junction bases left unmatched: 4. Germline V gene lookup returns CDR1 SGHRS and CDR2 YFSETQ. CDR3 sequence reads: CASSLTGGETGELFF. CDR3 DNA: TGCGCCAGCAGCTTAACAGGGGGCGAAACCGGGGAGCTGTTTTTT.

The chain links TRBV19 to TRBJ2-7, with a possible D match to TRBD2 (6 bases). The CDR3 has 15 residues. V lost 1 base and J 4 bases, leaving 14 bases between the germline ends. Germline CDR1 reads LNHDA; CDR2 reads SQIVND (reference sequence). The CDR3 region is CASSIGGDSGYEQYF. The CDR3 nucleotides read TGTGCCAGTAGTATAGGTGGTGACAGCGGGTACGAGCAGTACTTC.

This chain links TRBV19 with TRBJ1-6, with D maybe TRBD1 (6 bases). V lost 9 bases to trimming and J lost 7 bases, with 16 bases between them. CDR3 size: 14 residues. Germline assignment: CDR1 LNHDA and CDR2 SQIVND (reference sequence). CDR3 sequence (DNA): TGTGCCAGCAACCCCAGGGGAACCAATTCACCCCTCCACTTT. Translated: CASNPRGTNSPLHF. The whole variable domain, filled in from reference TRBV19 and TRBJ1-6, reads DGGITQSPKYLFRKEGQNVTLSCEQNLNHDAMYWYRQDPGQGLRLIYYSQIVNDFQKGDIAEGYSVSREKKESFPLTVTSAQKNPTAFYLCASNPRGTNSPLHFGNGTRLTVT.